This T cell receptor beta chain emerged from a study of T-cell reconstitution after alpha-beta-depleted transplantation in children. The germline gives CDR1 LGHNA, CDR2 YSLEER. V was pared by 0 bases and J by 7 bases, with 16 bases between. The CDR3 is 16 amino acids. In its sample, this clonotype was seen a few times. Unique molecular identifiers were used in preparing the TCRbeta library. TCRdb processed the PCR reads anew with MiXCR; each CDR3 protein has one entry. Of 380,000 or so distinct CDR3 sequences in the sample, roughly 14% were seen once. V gene TRBV4-3 combines with J gene TRBJ1-5; D is unresolved. This receptor was taken from a human donor who donated a stem cell graft to a child with Fanconi anemia. The sequenced sample was PBMCs, obtained from the stem cell graft. The CDR3 DNA reads as TGCGCCAGCAGCCAAGAGATATTTAGTTTAGGGCAGCCCCAGCATTTT. Translating gives CASSQEIFSLGQPQHF.